The present T cell receptor beta chain was sequenced within a study of blood T cell repertoires in COVID-19. Study-wide context: Donors in the United States, Italy and Spain gave samples during acute or convalescent COVID-19. The analysed material was cDNA or gDNA that came from T cells, B-cell-depleted T cells, or PBMCs.

In the authors' workflow: Estimation of nucleated cell counts relied on the amplification of reference gene primers. The protocol was immunoSEQ multiplex PCR, while the TCRdb copy is restricted to in-frame clones and leaves out a portion. D and trimming come from the DNA, and the V and J calls and clone size come from that table. The sample holds under 500,000 clones, approximately 90% seen once. V was shortened by 6 bases and J by 0 bases, with 15 bases between the two germline ends. Germline V gene data show CDR1 as PRHDT and CDR2 as FYEKMQ (reference sequence). The CDR3 has 15 amino acids. The sequencing sample was made of peripheral blood. This clonotype originated in a woman between 25 and 40 years old with acute or convalescent COVID-19. The chain links TRBV13 to TRBJ2-7, with a possible D match to TRBD2 (6 bases). The CDR3 bases are TGTGCCAGCAGGGGAGGCGGGGTAAGCTCCTACGAGCAGTACTTC. It codes for CASRGGGVSSYEQYF.